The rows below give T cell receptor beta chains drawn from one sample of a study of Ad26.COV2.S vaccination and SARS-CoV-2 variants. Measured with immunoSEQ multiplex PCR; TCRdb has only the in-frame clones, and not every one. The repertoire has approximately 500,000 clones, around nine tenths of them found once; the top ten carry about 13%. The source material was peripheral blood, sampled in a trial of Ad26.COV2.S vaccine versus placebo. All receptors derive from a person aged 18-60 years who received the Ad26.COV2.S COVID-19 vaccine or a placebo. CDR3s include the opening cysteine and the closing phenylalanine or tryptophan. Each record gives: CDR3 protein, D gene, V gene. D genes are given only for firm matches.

CASSIASGAAGYNEQFF | NA | TRBV19
CASRRTRESNNEQFF | NA | TRBV19
CASSSRLGPYEQYF | NA | TRBV19
CASTLGTSGGQYF | TRBD2 | TRBV6-5
CASSLSASGGYEQYF | TRBD2 | TRBV11-2
CASSQVPWGVNVLTF | NA | TRBV4-3
CASRGRTSRYEQYF | TRBD2 | TRBV28
CASSPELPRPYGYTF | NA | TRBV6-2/TRBV6-3
CASSGGNSGNTIYF | NA | TRBV5-4
CATSDSRFEIGTQYF | NA | TRBV24-1
CASSSLRQGIFRTQYF | TRBD1 | TRBV6-2/TRBV6-3
CASSLGLAGVGLGGELFF | TRBD2 | TRBV5-4
CAASRTLFDRQDGYTF | NA | TRBV15
CASSHKLKGANGYTF | NA | TRBV7-7
CASTLPGNTIYF | NA | TRBV10-2
CASSTPGTGELFF | NA | TRBV6-5
CASSSGVFSYNEQFF | NA | TRBV28
CASSIAPQRWETQYF | NA | TRBV19
CASSYQGSGANVLTF | NA | TRBV6-5
CASSLVAKGGQETQYF | NA | TRBV7-6
CASSGVGVGDNEQFF | NA | TRBV10-1
CASSPPSGMNTEAFF | NA | TRBV18
CASSHDPGTRAYEQYF | TRBD2 | TRBV4-2
CATEGANTGELFF | NA | TRBV15
CADTRDEQFF | NA | TRBV7-9
CASSMDSGANVLTF | NA | TRBV19
CASSGRLTGYTF | NA | TRBV6-2/TRBV6-3
CAWSRWGTGNYGYTF | NA | TRBV30
CASSPGTSGTYEQYF | TRBD2 | TRBV5-4
CASSFGQGGTEAFF | NA | TRBV7-2
CASSKAKTEAFF | NA | TRBV21-1
CASSLSGGTVGSEQYF | TRBD2 | TRBV27
CASSLVHHSTSGNTIYF | NA | TRBV5-4
CATARWGRGQLAKNIQYF | TRBD2 | TRBV19
CASSLKPGQALHF | TRBD1 | TRBV7-3
CASSPRTATNEKLFF | NA | TRBV18
CASIQRGTGTEAFF | NA | TRBV3-1/TRBV3-2
CASSLGAKNIQYF | NA | TRBV19
CASSYYRDGTNEKLFF | NA | TRBV5-6
CASSPLGAGSYNEQFF | NA | TRBV14
CASSLRLGGRGRETQYF | NA | TRBV7-2
CASRKAPQGVRTGELFF | TRBD1 | TRBV7-2
CASSRSRDRGLNTEAFF | TRBD1 | TRBV18
CASSLGSPGLGGYTF | NA | TRBV7-9
CASSLELSMSEQYF | NA | TRBV5-4
CASSLTPRDVGEKLFF | NA | TRBV5-1
CASSLSGGVTEAFF | NA | TRBV27
CASSQAGGNTEAFF | TRBD1 | TRBV3-1/TRBV3-2